Below are 31 T cell receptor beta chains sequenced from a single sample in a study of blood T cell repertoires in COVID-19. The protocol was immunoSEQ multiplex PCR, while the TCRdb copy is restricted to in-frame clones and leaves out a portion. The sample lists under 170,000 clones, 87% occurring once. The sequencing input was peripheral blood. These receptors came from a woman aged 60-70 years with active or convalescent COVID-19.

The V call is TRBV7-2, the J call TRBJ1-3, with D tentatively TRBD1 (6 bases). The CDR3 totals 16 residues. Per the germline V gene, CDR1 is SGHTA and CDR2 is FQGNSA. Trimming pared 4 bases from V and 0 bases from J, leaving 13 bases between. The CDR3, as DNA: TGTGCCAGCAGCTACGGACAGCCCTTCTCTGGAAACACCATATATTTT. Protein: CASSYGQPFSGNTIYF.

The chain has TRBV12-3 or TRBV12-4 and TRBJ1-4; TRBD1 aligns across 7 bases. The CDR3 is 13 amino acids. Unmatched junction bases numbered 6, after V lost 6 bases and J lost 8 bases. The DNA of the CDR3 is TGTGCCAGCAGCCCCGGACAGGTGGAAAAACTGTTTTTT. Translation gives CASSPGQVEKLFF.

The genes are TRBV4-1 and TRBJ1-2; 8 positions match TRBD1. The CDR3 has 16 amino acids. The germline gives CDR1 MGHRA, CDR2 YSYEKL. V gave up 1 base and J gave up 2 bases; unmatched junction bases: 6. The CDR3 coding sequence is TGCGCCAGCAGCCAAGGACAGGGGCGGGGAAACTATGGCTACACCTTC. Residues: CASSQGQGRGNYGYTF.

This clone came up a few times. This chain links TRBV19 with TRBJ1-1, with 7 nucleotides matching TRBD1. Germline CDR1 and CDR2: LNHDA and SQIVND (reference sequence). With V trimmed by 5 bases and J by 4 bases, 10 bases remained unmatched. This CDR3 is built from 15 residues. CDR3 sequence reads: CASSSDRPAGTEAFF. In nucleotides, the CDR3 is TGTGCCAGTAGTTCGGACAGGCCGGCGGGCACTGAAGCTTTCTTT.

This rearrangement joins TRBV19 to TRBJ1-5; TRBD1 aligns across 9 bases. V dropped 9 bases and J dropped 3; count of bases not matched to a gene: 6. Germline CDR1 LNHDA, CDR2 SQIVND (reference sequence). This CDR3 contains 14 residues. This CDR3 reads CARPRDRVNQPQHF. CDR3 nucleotide sequence: TGTGCCAGACCCCGGGACAGGGTCAATCAGCCCCAGCATTTT. The complete variable domain, with remaining parts taken from reference TRBV19 and TRBJ1-5, reads DGGITQSPKYLFRKEGQNVTLSCEQNLNHDAMYWYRQDPGQGLRLIYYSQIVNDFQKGDIAEGYSVSREKKESFPLTVTSAQKNPTAFYLCARPRDRVNQPQHFGDGTRLSIL.

The genes are TRBV2 and TRBJ1-6; tentatively, D is TRBD1 (5 bases). The length of the CDR3 is 16 residues. V lost 6 bases to trimming and J lost 7 bases, with 19 bases between them. Germline CDR1 SNHLY, CDR2 FYNNEI. CDR3 in DNA: TGTGCCAGCAGGCCGACAGAATTATTTCACAATTCACCCCTCCACTTT. Amino acids: CASRPTELFHNSPLHF.

This chain joins TRBV3-1 (or the pseudogene TRBV3-2) and TRBJ1-1; the match to TRBD1 covers 9 bases. Germline V gene lookup returns CDR1 LGHDT and CDR2 YNNKEL (reference sequence). CDR3 length equals 14 residues. Unmatched junction bases numbered 4, after V lost 4 bases and J lost 4 bases. The CDR3 reads CASSRNRGLTEAFF. The CDR3, as DNA: TGTGCCAGCAGCCGAAACAGGGGGCTCACTGAAGCTTTCTTT.

The V and J genes are TRBV6-2 or TRBV6-3 and TRBJ2-3, with 9 nucleotides matching TRBD2. CDR1 is MNHEY, CDR2 SVGEGT, per germline. This CDR3 comprises 18 residues. V shed 0 bases and J 0 bases; nucleotides not matched to a gene: 7. Here the CDR3 DNA reads TGTGCCAGCAGTTACTCGTTCCTAGCGGGGCGAAGCACAGATACGCAGTATTTT. As protein: CASSYSFLAGRSTDTQYF.

The rearrangement uses TRBV4-2 and TRBJ1-3; a weak D match, TRBD1 (5 bases). Germline V gene lookup returns CDR1 LGHNA and CDR2 YNFKEQ. The V and J ends lost 3 bases and 0 bases respectively, with 9 bases between them. This CDR3 comprises 15 residues. In DNA form, the CDR3 reads TGTGCCAGCAGCCAGGGGGAGGGCTCTGGAAACACCATATATTTT. Amino acids: CASSQGEGSGNTIYF.

The CDR3 DNA is TGTGCCAGCAGCTTGGACACTCCTAACTATGGCTACACCTTC. Protein: CASSLDTPNYGYTF. This chain links TRBV7-9 with TRBJ1-2, with a possible D match to TRBD1 (5 bases). Germline V gene lookup returns CDR1 SEHNR and CDR2 FQNEAQ (reference sequence). The CDR3 consists of 14 residues. With 3 bases removed from V and 0 bases from J, the gap between germline ends came to 8 bases. The full variable domain, rest sourced from reference TRBV7-9 and TRBJ1-2, is DTGVSQNPRHKITKRGQNVTFRCDPISEHNRLYWYRQTLGQGPEFLTYFQNEAQLEKSRLLSDRFSAERPKGSFSTLEIQRTEQGDSAMYLCASSLDTPNYGYTFGSGTRLTVV.

V gene TRBV19 combines with J gene TRBJ1-1, with a weak D call TRBD1 (6 bases). The germline gives CDR1 LNHDA, CDR2 SQIVND (reference sequence). Trimming took 3 bases from V and 5 from J, leaving 13 bases between them. This CDR3 comprises 14 residues. The CDR3 nucleotides read TGTGCCAGTAGTATCAGGCAGGGGTTTACTGAAGCTTTCTTT. This codes for CASSIRQGFTEAFF.

The chain uses TRBV4-3 and TRBJ2-3; TRBD2 agrees at 9 bases. The CDR3 length is 17 residues. CDR1 and CDR2 from the germline V gene are LGHNA and YSLEER. After removal of 1 base from V and 1 base from J, the junction contained 6 bases not matched to a gene. The CDR3 DNA reads as TGCGCCAGCAGCCAAGCACGGACTAGCGATGGCACAGATACGCAGTATTTT. It specifies CASSQARTSDGTDTQYF.

The gene calls are TRBV18 and TRBJ1-2, with TRBD1 as a possible D gene (5 bases). The CDR3 consists of 16 residues. Germline V CDR1 and CDR2: KGHSH, LQKENI. V lost 0 bases and J lost 4, with 15 bases in between. The CDR3 nucleotides read TGTGCCAGCTCACCACCGGGGGGGGACCAGGTCTATGGCTACACCTTC. Translating it yields CASSPPGGDQVYGYTF.

Written as DNA, the CDR3 is TGCGCCAGCAGCCCCTCGGGGGACAGGGATAACGAGCAGTACTTC. The encoded protein is CASSPSGDRDNEQYF. The chain couples TRBV5-1 to TRBJ2-7, with 9 bases fitting TRBD1. V trimming: 4 bases; J trimming: 5 bases; junction bases outside the gene matches: 10. Germline V gene sequence: CDR1 SGHRS, CDR2 YFSETQ. The CDR3 is made up of 15 amino acids.

The sample holds one count of this clone. The chain links TRBV6-2 or TRBV6-3 to TRBJ2-3; a weak D match, TRBD1 (6 bases). V was shortened by 2 bases and J by 1 base, with 10 bases between the two germline ends. Germline V gene data show CDR1 as MNHEY and CDR2 as SVGEGT. The CDR3 has 15 amino acids. The CDR3 DNA reads TGTGCCAGCAGTTACATGGCAGGGGGCACAGATACGCAGTATTTT. It specifies CASSYMAGGTDTQYF.

As DNA, the CDR3 is TGTGCTAGTGGTTTGGCCCGACAGGGTTTAGGCTACACCTTC. It is translated as CASGLARQGLGYTF. The chain joins TRBV12-5 to TRBJ1-2, with 7 bases lining up with TRBD1. Germline CDR1 is LGHNT and CDR2 is FRNRAP. The CDR3 spans 14 residues. With V trimmed by 1 base and J by 8 bases, 7 bases remained unmatched.

This chain links TRBV19 with TRBJ1-1; TRBD1 is a possible D gene (5 bases). The CDR3 spans 14 residues. Germline CDR1 is LNHDA and CDR2 is SQIVND (reference sequence). V was cut by 4 bases and J by 4 bases, with 13 bases left in between. Here the CDR3 reads CASSTRQRITEAFF. Written as DNA, the CDR3 is TGTGCCAGTAGTACCCGACAGAGGATCACTGAAGCTTTCTTT.

J is TRBJ2-1 and V is TRBV7-6; tentative D call: TRBD2 (6 bases). Trimming pared 4 bases from V and 6 bases from J, leaving 13 bases between. Germline V gene lookup returns CDR1 SGHVS and CDR2 FNYEAQ. The CDR3 consists of 14 residues. CDR3 nucleotides: TGTGCCAGCAGCTCCGGAGGGGTGGGCAATGAGCAGTTCTTC. Protein sequence: CASSSGGVGNEQFF.

The chain uses TRBV29-1 and TRBJ1-4; possibly TRBD1 for D (6 bases). The germline gives CDR1 SQVTM, CDR2 ANQGSEA. The CDR3 is made up of 15 amino acids. V was cut by 5 bases and J by 7 bases, with 20 bases left in between. CDR3 sequence: CSVTLKGGRSEKLFF. The DNA of the CDR3 is TGCAGCGTTACCCTTAAGGGGGGGAGGAGTGAAAAACTGTTTTTT.

V gene TRBV19 combines with J gene TRBJ1-5; D is possibly TRBD1 (5 bases). Trimming pared 7 bases from V and 2 bases from J, leaving 24 bases between. The CDR3 contains 18 residues. Germline CDR1 LNHDA, CDR2 SQIVND (reference sequence). The CDR3, as DNA: TGTGCCAGTATGCAGAAGGGTGGGGCAGCCGGAGGCAATCAGCCCCAGCATTTT. Amino acids: CASMQKGGAAGGNQPQHF. Complete variable domain (other parts from reference TRBV19 and TRBJ1-5): DGGITQSPKYLFRKEGQNVTLSCEQNLNHDAMYWYRQDPGQGLRLIYYSQIVNDFQKGDIAEGYSVSREKKESFPLTVTSAQKNPTAFYLCASMQKGGAAGGNQPQHFGDGTRLSIL.

This rearrangement joins TRBV5-1 to TRBJ1-1, with D perhaps TRBD1 (5 bases). Germline lookup yields CDR1 SGHRS and CDR2 YFSETQ. Deletions cut 1 base from V and 0 bases from J, with 19 bases between. The CDR3 covers 18 residues. This CDR3 reads CASSLYGGKGRVNTEAFF. The CDR3 DNA is TGCGCCAGCAGCTTGTACGGGGGGAAGGGGCGAGTGAACACTGAAGCTTTCTTT. Drawing the rest from reference TRBV5-1 and TRBJ1-1, the complete variable domain is KAGVTQTPRYLIKTRGQQVTLSCSPISGHRSVSWYQQTPGQGLQFLFEYFSETQRNKGNFPGRFSGRQFSNSRSEMNVSTLELGDSALYLCASSLYGGKGRVNTEAFFGQGTRLTVV.

The sample holds a few counts of this clone. The V gene is TRBV12-3 or TRBV12-4, the J gene TRBJ1-1, with D maybe TRBD1 (5 bases). This CDR3 comprises 13 residues. V lost 5 bases, J lost 0 bases, and 7 bases lay in between. The DNA for the CDR3 is TGTGCCAGCAGTCCGACAGTGAACACTGAAGCTTTCTTT. Translating gives CASSPTVNTEAFF.

In nucleotides, the CDR3 is TGTGCCAGCAGCTTAGCTGGGACAGGCTCCTACGAGCAGTACTTC. It encodes CASSLAGTGSYEQYF. This sequence joins TRBV7-2 and TRBJ2-7; 8 bases are a match to TRBD1. In germline, CDR1 is SGHTA, CDR2 FQGNSA. The V and J ends lost 0 bases and 0 bases, in that order; junction bases with no gene match: 1. The CDR3 length is 15 residues.

The chain carries TRBV29-1 and TRBJ2-5; maybe TRBD2 (5 bases). CDR1 is SQVTM and CDR2 is ANQGSEA in the germline V gene. CDR3 length: 13 amino acids. V was shortened by 7 bases and J by 0 bases, with 12 bases between the two germline ends. CDR3 in amino acids: CSAAREYQETQYF. The CDR3 DNA is TGCAGCGCCGCTAGGGAGTACCAAGAGACCCAGTACTTC.

The gene calls are TRBV6-5 and TRBJ1-3, with D uncertain. The V and J ends lost 8 bases and 0 bases respectively, with 11 bases between them. The germline V gene encodes CDR1 MNHEY and CDR2 SVGAGI. This CDR3 comprises 14 residues. The CDR3 is CASLDGDSGNTIYF. The DNA for the CDR3 is TGTGCCAGCTTAGACGGAGACTCTGGAAACACCATATATTTT.

The chain links TRBV7-2 to TRBJ1-4, with D perhaps TRBD1 (6 bases). Trimming left V 4 bases short and J 0 bases short, with 9 bases between. This CDR3 has 15 residues. Germline CDR1 and CDR2: SGHTA and FQGNSA. This CDR3 is CASSSQGTTNEKLFF. The CDR3 DNA sequence: TGTGCCAGCAGCTCACAGGGTACAACTAATGAAAAACTGTTTTTT.

The V and J genes are TRBV6-2 or TRBV6-3 and TRBJ1-2; 12 bases fit TRBD1. Germline-derived CDR1 and CDR2 are MNHEY and SVGEGT. With V trimmed by 4 bases and J by 8 bases, 8 bases remained unmatched. The CDR3 loop spans 15 amino acids. The CDR3 spells CASSSAGQGALGYTF. In DNA, the CDR3 is TGTGCCAGCAGTTCTGCGGGACAGGGGGCGCTCGGCTACACCTTC.

This chain joins TRBV3-1 (or the pseudogene TRBV3-2) and TRBJ2-7, with D uncertain. The germline CDR1 and CDR2 sequences are LGHDT and YNNKEL (reference sequence). CDR3 length: 15 amino acids. V was pared by 7 bases and J by 3 bases, with 19 bases between. DNA of the CDR3: TGTGCCAGCACCTCAAGGTGGGCAGGCGACTACGAGCAGTACTTC. Protein product: CASTSRWAGDYEQYF.

The rearrangement links TRBV5-6 to TRBJ1-5; possible D gene TRBD1, 6 bases. CDR3 length: 15 residues. Germline V CDR1 and CDR2: SGHDT, YYEEEE. The V end was cut by 0 bases, the J end by 4 bases, with 11 bases between. CDR3 amino acids: CASSLGTVQNQPQHF. CDR3 DNA: TGTGCCAGCAGCTTGGGGACAGTGCAAAATCAGCCCCAGCATTTT.

This clone was picked up one time. The chain joins TRBV4-1 to TRBJ1-6; 8 positions match TRBD1. The CDR3 consists of 18 residues. The J segment lost 0 bases and the V segment lost 3 bases, leaving 7 bases of the junction unmatched. CDR1 and CDR2 (germline): MGHRA, YSYEKL. The CDR3, as DNA: TGCGCCAGCAGCCATGATACGGACAGGGTCTCCTATAATTCACCCCTCCACTTT. Translation gives CASSHDTDRVSYNSPLHF.

The chain uses TRBV7-6 and TRBJ1-2; 9 positions match TRBD1. CDR1 and CDR2 (germline): SGHVS, FNYEAQ. Unmatched junction bases numbered 4, after V lost 1 base and J lost 1 base. The CDR3 covers 16 residues. In DNA, the CDR3 is TGTGCCAGCAGCTTAGAAGCGACAGGGGGTAACTATGGCTACACCTTC. It translates to CASSLEATGGNYGYTF. Together with reference TRBV7-6 and TRBJ1-2, the CDR3 gives the full variable domain: GAGVSQSPRYKVTKRGQDVALRCDPISGHVSLYWYRQALGQGPEFLTYFNYEAQQDKSGLPNDRFSAERPEGSISTLTIQRTEQRDSAMYRCASSLEATGGNYGYTFGSGTRLTVV.